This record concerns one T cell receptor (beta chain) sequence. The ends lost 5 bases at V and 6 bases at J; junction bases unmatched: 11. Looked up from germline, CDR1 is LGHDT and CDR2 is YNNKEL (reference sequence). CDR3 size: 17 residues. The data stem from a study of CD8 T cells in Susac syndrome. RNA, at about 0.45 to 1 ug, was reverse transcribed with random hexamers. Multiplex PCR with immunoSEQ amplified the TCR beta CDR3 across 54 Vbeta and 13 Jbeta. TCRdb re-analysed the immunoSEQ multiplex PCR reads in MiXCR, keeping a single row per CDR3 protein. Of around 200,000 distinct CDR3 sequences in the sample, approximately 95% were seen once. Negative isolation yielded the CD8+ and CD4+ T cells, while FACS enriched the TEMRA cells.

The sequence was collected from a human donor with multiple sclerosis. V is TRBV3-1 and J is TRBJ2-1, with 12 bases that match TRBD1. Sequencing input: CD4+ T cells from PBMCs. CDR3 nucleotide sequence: TGTGCCAGCAGCTCTCCTGCCGGGACAGGGGGCTTCAATGAGCAGTTCTTC. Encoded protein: CASSSPAGTGGFNEQFF.